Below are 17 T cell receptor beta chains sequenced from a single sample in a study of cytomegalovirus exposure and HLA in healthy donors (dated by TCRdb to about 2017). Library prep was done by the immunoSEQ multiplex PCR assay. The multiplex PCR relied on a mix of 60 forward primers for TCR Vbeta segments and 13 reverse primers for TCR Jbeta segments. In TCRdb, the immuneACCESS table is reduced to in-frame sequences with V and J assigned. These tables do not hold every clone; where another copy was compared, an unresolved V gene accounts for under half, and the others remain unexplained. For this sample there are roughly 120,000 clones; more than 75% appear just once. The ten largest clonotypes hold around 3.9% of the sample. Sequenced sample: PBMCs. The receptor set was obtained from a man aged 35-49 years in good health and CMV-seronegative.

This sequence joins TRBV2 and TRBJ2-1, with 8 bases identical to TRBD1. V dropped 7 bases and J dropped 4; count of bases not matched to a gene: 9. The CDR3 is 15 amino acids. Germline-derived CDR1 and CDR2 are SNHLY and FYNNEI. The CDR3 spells CASTTGQVIYNEQFF. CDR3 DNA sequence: TGTGCCAGCACTACGGGACAGGTGATATACAATGAGCAGTTCTTC.

The CDR3 spells CASSFSSANTEAFF. In DNA, the CDR3 is TGTGCCAGCAGCTTTTCTAGCGCGAACACTGAAGCTTTCTTT. V and J are TRBV5-5 and TRBJ1-1; D call uncertain. CDR1 is SGHKS, CDR2 YYEKEE, per germline (reference sequence). The CDR3 is made up of 14 amino acids. The V and J ends lost 2 bases and 1 base respectively, with 9 bases between them.

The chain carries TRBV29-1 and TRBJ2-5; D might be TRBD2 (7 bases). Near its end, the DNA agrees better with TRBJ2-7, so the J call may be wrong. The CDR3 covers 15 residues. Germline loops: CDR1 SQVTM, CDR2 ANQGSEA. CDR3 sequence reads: CSVEDVSGDTYEQYF. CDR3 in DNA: TGCAGCGTTGAAGATGTAAGCGGGGACACCTACGAGCAGTACTTC.

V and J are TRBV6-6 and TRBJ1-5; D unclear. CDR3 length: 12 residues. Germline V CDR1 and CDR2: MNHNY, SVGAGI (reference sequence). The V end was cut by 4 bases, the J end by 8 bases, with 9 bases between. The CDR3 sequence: CASSLPQKPQHF. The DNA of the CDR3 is TGTGCCAGCAGTTTGCCCCAGAAGCCCCAGCATTTT.

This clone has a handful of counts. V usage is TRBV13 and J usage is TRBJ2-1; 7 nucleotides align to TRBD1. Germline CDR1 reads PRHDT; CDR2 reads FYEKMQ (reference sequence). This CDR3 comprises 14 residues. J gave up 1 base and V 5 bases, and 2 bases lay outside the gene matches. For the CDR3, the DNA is TGTGCCAGCAGCACAGGGGATTCCTACAATGAGCAGTTCTTC. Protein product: CASSTGDSYNEQFF.

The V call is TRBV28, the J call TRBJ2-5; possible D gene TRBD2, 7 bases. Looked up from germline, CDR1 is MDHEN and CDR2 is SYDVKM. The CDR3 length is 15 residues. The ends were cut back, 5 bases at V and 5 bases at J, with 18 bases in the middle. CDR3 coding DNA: TGTGCCAGCAGTCCACGTCGGGGGGCAGGGGAGACCCAGTACTTC. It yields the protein CASSPRRGAGETQYF.

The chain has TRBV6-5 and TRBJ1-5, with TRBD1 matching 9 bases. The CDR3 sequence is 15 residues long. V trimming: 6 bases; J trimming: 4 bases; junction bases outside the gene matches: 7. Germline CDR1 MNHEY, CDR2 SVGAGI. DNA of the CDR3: TGTGCCAGCAGGCCAGGGGACAGGGCAAATCAGCCCCAGCATTTT. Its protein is CASRPGDRANQPQHF.

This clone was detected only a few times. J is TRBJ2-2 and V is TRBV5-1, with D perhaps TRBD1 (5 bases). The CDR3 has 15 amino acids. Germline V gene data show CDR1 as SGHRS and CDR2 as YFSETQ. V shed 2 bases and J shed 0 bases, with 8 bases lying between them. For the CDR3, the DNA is TGCGCCAGCAGCTTTGGGGCACCGAACACCGGGGAGCTGTTTTTT. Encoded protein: CASSFGAPNTGELFF.

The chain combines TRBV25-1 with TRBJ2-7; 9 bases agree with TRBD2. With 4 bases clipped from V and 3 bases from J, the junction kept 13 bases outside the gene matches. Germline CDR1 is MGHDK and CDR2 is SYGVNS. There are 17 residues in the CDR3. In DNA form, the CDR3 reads TGTGCCAGCAGTGTGTGGGGGAGCGGGGGGCCAATCTACGAGCAGTACTTC. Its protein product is CASSVWGSGGPIYEQYF.

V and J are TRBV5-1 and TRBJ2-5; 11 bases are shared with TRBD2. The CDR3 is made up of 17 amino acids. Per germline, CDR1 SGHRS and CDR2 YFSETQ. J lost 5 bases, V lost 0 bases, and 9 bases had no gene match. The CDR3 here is CASSLEPLAGGKETQYF. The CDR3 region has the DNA TGCGCCAGCAGCTTGGAGCCCCTAGCGGGGGGTAAGGAGACCCAGTACTTC.

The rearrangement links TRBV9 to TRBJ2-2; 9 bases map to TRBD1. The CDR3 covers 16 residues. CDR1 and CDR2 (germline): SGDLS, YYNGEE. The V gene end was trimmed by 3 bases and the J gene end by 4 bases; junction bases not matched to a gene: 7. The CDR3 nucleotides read TGTGCCAGCAGCGGGCCGGGACAGGGAAGCACCGGGGAGCTGTTTTTT. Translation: CASSGPGQGSTGELFF.

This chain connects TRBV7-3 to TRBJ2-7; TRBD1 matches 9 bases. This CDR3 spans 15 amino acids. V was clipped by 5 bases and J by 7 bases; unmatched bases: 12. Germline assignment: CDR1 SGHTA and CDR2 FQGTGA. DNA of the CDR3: TGTGCCAGCAGCCTCGAGACAGGGGGGCCTTGGGAGCAGTACTTC. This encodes CASSLETGGPWEQYF.

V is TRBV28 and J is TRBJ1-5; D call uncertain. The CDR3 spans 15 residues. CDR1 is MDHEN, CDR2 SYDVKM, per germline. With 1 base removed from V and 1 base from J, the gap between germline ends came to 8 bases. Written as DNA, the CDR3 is TGTGCCAGCAGTTTATCGAGCCGAAGCAATCAGCCCCAGCATTTT. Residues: CASSLSSRSNQPQHF.

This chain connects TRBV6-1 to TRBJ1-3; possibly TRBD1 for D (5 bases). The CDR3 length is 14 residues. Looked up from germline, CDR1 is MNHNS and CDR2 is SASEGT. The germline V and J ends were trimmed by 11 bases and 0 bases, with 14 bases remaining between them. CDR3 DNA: TGTGCCGGGGGGGAACTCTACTCTGGAAACACCATATATTTT. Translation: CAGGELYSGNTIYF.

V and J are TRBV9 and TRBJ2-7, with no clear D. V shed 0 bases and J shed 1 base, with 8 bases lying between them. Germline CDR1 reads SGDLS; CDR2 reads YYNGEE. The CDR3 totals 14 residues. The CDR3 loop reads CASSVGGLSYEQYF. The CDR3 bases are TGTGCCAGCAGCGTAGGAGGTCTTTCCTACGAGCAGTACTTC.

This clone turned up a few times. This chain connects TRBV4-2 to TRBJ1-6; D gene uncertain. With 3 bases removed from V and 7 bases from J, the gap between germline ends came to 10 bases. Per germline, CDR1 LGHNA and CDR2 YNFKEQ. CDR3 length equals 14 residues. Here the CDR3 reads CASSHDRENSPLHF. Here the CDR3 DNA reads TGTGCCAGCAGCCATGATAGGGAGAATTCACCCCTCCACTTT.

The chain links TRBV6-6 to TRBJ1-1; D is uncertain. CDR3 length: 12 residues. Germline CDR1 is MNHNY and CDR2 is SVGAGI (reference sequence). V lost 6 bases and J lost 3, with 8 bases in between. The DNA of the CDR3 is TGTGCCAGCAGCCCCGCAGACACTGAAGCTTTCTTT. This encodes CASSPADTEAFF.